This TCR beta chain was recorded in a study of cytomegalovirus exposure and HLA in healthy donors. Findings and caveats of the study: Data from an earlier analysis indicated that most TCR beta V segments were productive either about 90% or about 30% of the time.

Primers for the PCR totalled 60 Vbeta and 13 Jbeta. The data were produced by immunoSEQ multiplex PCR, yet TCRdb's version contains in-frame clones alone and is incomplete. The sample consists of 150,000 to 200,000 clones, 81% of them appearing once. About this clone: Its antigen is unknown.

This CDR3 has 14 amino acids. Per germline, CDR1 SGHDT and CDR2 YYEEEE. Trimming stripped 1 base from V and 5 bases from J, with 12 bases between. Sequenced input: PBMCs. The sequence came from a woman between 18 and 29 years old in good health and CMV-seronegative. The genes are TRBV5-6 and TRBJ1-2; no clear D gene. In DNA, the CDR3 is TGTGCCAGCAGCTTGACGTCCCTGGAGTATGGCTACACCTTC. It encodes CASSLTSLEYGYTF.